A selection of T cell receptor beta chains follows, all from one sample in a study of tumor-infiltrating lymphocytes in primary liver carcinoma. TCRdb ran MiXCR on the multiplex PCR reads and lists one entry per CDR3 protein. This repertoire shows 90,000 to 110,000 distinct CDR3 sequences, roughly 80% found once; its top ten account for 15% to 20%. Input material: liver tumor tissue from sampling region 3. The receptors here all came from a man aged 40-50 years with primary liver carcinoma and hepatitis B virus infection. Each CDR3 is given with its conserved first and last residue. The D gene is left open where the match is weak. Rows may omit the clone size; those that give it use once, few, many or a size class.

abundance	d_gene	v_gene	j_gene	len	CDR3aa	CDR3nt
NA	NA	TRBV6-1	TRBJ2-3	12	CASSDGVAMQYF	TGTGCCAGCAGTGATGGGGTAGCTATGCAGTATTTT
NA	TRBD2	TRBV4-3	TRBJ2-1	18	CASSLDWTCGRAWNEQFF	TGCGCCAGTAGTCTTGATTGGACTTGCGGGAGGGCCTGGAATGAGCAGTTCTTC
few	NA	TRBV6-5	TRBJ1-1	13	CASRRQEGVEAFF	TGTGCCAGCAGGCGGCAAGAGGGAGTTGAAGCTTTCTTT
many	NA	TRBV10-3	TRBJ2-3	14	CAISDSRGGDTQYF	TGTGCCATCAGTGACAGTCGGGGAGGAGATACGCAGTATTTT
NA	NA	TRBV5-1	TRBJ2-7	14	CASSLDWVGYYQYF	TGCGCCAGCAGCTTGGATTGGGTGGGGTACTATCAGTACTTC
few	NA	TRBV5-4	TRBJ2-7	15	CVSSTPSGGTHEQYF	TGTGTCAGCAGCACCCCGAGTGGCGGGACCCACGAGCAATACTTC
NA	NA	TRBV4-3	TRBJ1-1	16	CASSPVGGRMNTEAIF	TGCGCCAGCAGCCCTGTGGGCGGGAGAATGAACACTGAAGCTATCTTT
many	TRBD2	TRBV28	TRBJ2-3	15	CASSLASVGAGMQYF	TGTGCCAGCAGTTTAGCCTCTGTGGGAGCGGGAATGCAGTATTTT
once	NA	TRBV11-1	TRBJ2-1	13	CASGVGLNNEQSF	TGTGCCAGCGGCGTTGGCCTGAACAATGAACAGTCCTTC
NA	TRBD1	TRBV4-1	TRBJ1-1	16	CVSSQDWGTVDTEAFF	TGCGTCAGCAGCCAAGATTGGGGGACAGTCGACACTGAAGCTTTTTTT
once	TRBD2	TRBV19	TRBJ2-5	12	CATRLARETHYF	TGTGCCACTCGACTAGCGAGAGAGACCCATTACTTC
medium-sized	NA	TRBV12-3/TRBV12-4	TRBJ2-7	13	CASSFGHAYEQYF	TGTGCCAGCAGTTTCGGCCACGCCTACGAGCAGTACTTC
NA	NA	TRBV6-5	TRBJ2-6	16	CASRFWGNSGAKVLTF	TGTGCCAGCAGGTTCTGGGGGAACTCTGGGGCCAAAGTCCTGACTTTC
NA	NA	TRBV5-1	TRBJ2-3	15	CASSPMGNPTDTKYF	TGCGCCAGCAGCCCCATGGGGAACCCCACAGATACGAAGTATTTT
NA	TRBD2	TRBV5-1	TRBJ2-1	17	CASSSPAETSGRDEQFF	TGCGCCAGCAGCTCCCCCGCCGAGACTAGCGGGAGGGATGAGCAGTTCTTC
NA	NA	TRBV6-1	TRBJ1-1	12	CTSSLVIVGAFF	TGTACCAGCAGTCTGGTCATAGTCGGCGCTTTCTTT
many	NA	TRBV5-6	TRBJ2-7	16	CASSLSGVASTYEQYF	TGTGCCAGCAGCTTGTCGGGGGTAGCTAGCACCTACGAGCAGTACTTC
NA	NA	TRBV6-5	TRBJ1-4	12	CACGRENGILFF	TGTGCCTGCGGGCGGGAGAATGGAATACTGTTTTTT
NA	TRBD2	TRBV4-3	TRBJ2-3	20	CVSNQDLPSGTSGRADTQYF	TGCGTCAGCAACCAAGATCTTCCCTCAGGGACTAGCGGGAGAGCAGATACGCAGTATTTT
NA	NA	TRBV6-6	TRBJ2-1	18	CASSYTRGTGRPYNEQFF	TGTGCCAGCAGTTACACGCGGGGCACGGGCCGCCCCTACAATGAGCAGTTCTTC
NA	NA	TRBV28	TRBJ1-3	13	CASSLSRKDTMYF	TGTGCCAGCAGTCTTTCAAGGAAAGACACCATGTATTTT
NA	NA	TRBV29-1	TRBJ1-2	18	CSVRTPTGTQVVNYGYTF	TGCAGCGTTAGGACACCAACAGGAACTCAAGTGGTTAACTATGGCTACACTTTC
NA	TRBD2	TRBV7-8	TRBJ2-3	15	CASILGLAGENAQYF	TGTGCCAGCATCTTGGGACTAGCGGGAGAGAATGCGCAGTATTTT
NA	TRBD1	TRBV29-1	TRBJ2-2	14	CSVSGQGFIGELFF	TGCAGCGTTTCGGGACAGGGGTTCATCGGGGAGCTGTTCTTT
NA	TRBD2	TRBV4-2	TRBJ2-7	17	CASSQGLGSGRTYEQYF	TGTGCCAGCAGCCAAGGTCTCGGTAGCGGGAGAACCTACGAGCAGTACTTC
once	NA	TRBV11-3	TRBJ2-3	15	CASSHGGGGTDTHYF	TGTGCCAGCAGCCATGGGGGAGGTGGCACAGATACGCATTATTTC
NA	TRBD2	TRBV29-1	TRBJ2-1	14	CSVETSGFPLEQFF	TGCAGCGTGGAAACTAGCGGATTCCCTCTGGAGCAGTTCTTC
few	NA	TRBV11-3	TRBJ2-1	12	CAGSLNPGEQFF	TGTGCCGGCAGCTTAAATCCCGGTGAGCAGTTCTTT
once	TRBD2	TRBV29-1	TRBJ2-2	15	CSTAGTSGRTGELFF	TGTAGCACGGCCGGGACTAGCGGGAGAACCGGGGAGCTGTTTTTT
NA	NA	TRBV6-6	TRBJ2-3	13	CASIREDTDTQYF	TGTGCCAGCATCAGGGAGGACACAGATACGCAGTATTTT
many	NA	TRBV5-1	TRBJ1-2	14	CASSPASGGYGYTF	TGCGCCAGCAGCCCCGCGTCAGGAGGCTATGGCTACACCTTC
NA	NA	TRBV12-3/TRBV12-4	TRBJ2-7	13	CTSNLADLGEQYF	TGCACCAGCAATTTAGCGGACCTTGGCGAGCAGTACTTC
medium-sized	NA	TRBV6-6	TRBJ2-5	12	CASSPVAETQYF	TGTGCCAGCAGCCCTGTCGCGGAGACCCAGTACTTC
NA	NA	TRBV29-1	TRBJ2-2	14	CSVYGTVVRGELFF	TGCAGCGTCTATGGTACAGTGGTTCGTGGGGAGCTGTTTTTT
NA	TRBD2	TRBV11-1	TRBJ2-4	17	CANSFPGTIRTKNIQYF	TGTGCCAACAGTTTTCCCGGGACTATCAGGACCAAAAACATTCAGTACTTC
NA	NA	TRBV2	TRBJ1-1	11	CASTNRTEVFF	TGTGCCAGCACCAACCGGACAGAAGTTTTCTTT
NA	NA	TRBV11-1	TRBJ1-6	13	CASSRTLVLPLHF	TGTGCCAGCAGCCGGACACTGGTTCTACCCCTTCACTTT
NA	NA	TRBV6-5	TRBJ1-6	15	CTSSNTQGLESPLHF	TGTACCAGCAGTAACACACAAGGGCTGGAGTCACCCCTCCACTTT
NA	NA	TRBV11-2	TRBJ2-3	16	CASSIVVGRATDMQYF	TGTGCCAGCAGCATAGTAGTTGGACGGGCGACAGATATGCAGTATTTT
once	NA	TRBV28	TRBJ2-7	15	CDSSLTSGSSYEQYF	TGTGACAGCAGCCTGACCAGCGGAAGTTCCTACGAGCAGTACTTC
NA	TRBD1	TRBV6-4	TRBJ2-3	14	CAGNDSQGADTQYF	TGTGCCGGCAATGACTCGCAGGGGGCAGATACGCAGTATTTT